This passage covers 19 T cell receptor beta chains from one sample sequenced in a study of blood T cell repertoires in COVID-19. TCRdb's copy holds only in-frame clones and misses some; the assay was immunoSEQ multiplex PCR. The data contain about 220,000 clones, around 91% of them singletons. The sample comprised PBMCs or T cells enriched from blood (not recorded which). The receptor set was obtained from a woman under 30 in a cohort exposed to, infected with or recovered from COVID-19 (not recorded which).

The gene calls are TRBV18 and TRBJ1-1, with D possibly being TRBD1 (5 bases). V was cut by 3 bases and J by 3 bases, with 20 bases left in between. The CDR3 contains 17 residues. The germline gives CDR1 KGHSH, CDR2 LQKENI. CDR3 in amino acids: CASSPPQARAGHTEAFF. Here the CDR3 DNA reads TGTGCCAGCTCACCTCCCCAGGCCCGGGCAGGGCACACTGAAGCTTTCTTT.

The chain uses TRBV29-1 and TRBJ1-2, with 9 bases identical to TRBD1. CDR1 and CDR2 (germline): SQVTM, ANQGSEA. The CDR3 runs to 16 residues. Unmatched junction bases numbered 15, after V lost 6 bases and J lost 4 bases. The CDR3 region is CSVKGEVRGQGYGYTF. The CDR3 DNA reads as TGCAGCGTCAAGGGGGAGGTCAGGGGACAGGGCTATGGCTACACCTTC.

The CDR3 DNA reads as TGTGCCAGCAGCTCCGGGACAGAGAGCACTGAAGCTTTCTTT. Protein: CASSSGTESTEAFF. The gene calls are TRBV28 and TRBJ1-1; 7 positions match TRBD1. This CDR3 contains 14 residues. V lost 6 bases, J lost 4 bases, and 8 bases stayed unmatched. Germline values: CDR1 MDHEN, CDR2 SYDVKM. Together with reference TRBV28 and TRBJ1-1, the CDR3 gives the full variable domain: DVKVTQSSRYLVKRTGEKVFLECVQDMDHENMFWYRQDPGLGLRLIYFSYDVKMKEKGDIPEGYSVSREKKERFSLILESASTNQTSMYLCASSSGTESTEAFFGQGTRLTVV.

This chain joins TRBV4-1 and TRBJ1-1, with D maybe TRBD1 (6 bases). This CDR3 is 18 amino acids long. CDR1 is MGHRA and CDR2 is YSYEKL in the germline V gene. The V end lost 0 bases, the J end lost 3 bases, and 20 bases lay between the germline ends. CDR3 DNA sequence: TGCGCCAGCAGCCAAGATCGTTGGGACACAGGGATTGACACTGAAGCTTTCTTT. This gives the protein CASSQDRWDTGIDTEAFF.

The J gene is TRBJ2-7, the V gene TRBV21-1; the DNA was not used to check the table's D call, TRBD1. TRBV21-1 is recorded as a pseudogene. The CDR3 covers 16 residues. CDR3 DNA: TGTGCCAGCCACTGCACCTTGGACAATTTTTCCTACGAGCAGTACTTC. Translated: CASHCTLDNFSYEQYF.

This clone was seen only once. CDR3 nucleotides: TGTGCCAGCAAGGGCGAGCGGGGGGGCCAAGATGAGCAGTTCTTC. It codes for CASKGERGGQDEQFF. The V gene is TRBV2, the J gene TRBJ2-1, with 10 bases fitting TRBD2. The V gene end was trimmed by 7 bases and the J gene end by 8 bases; junction bases not matched to a gene: 11. The CDR3 covers 15 residues. The germline V gene encodes CDR1 SNHLY and CDR2 FYNNEI. Complete variable domain (other parts from reference TRBV2 and TRBJ2-1): EPEVTQTPSHQVTQMGQEVILRCVPISNHLYFYWYRQILGQKVEFLVSFYNNEISEKSEIFDDQFSVERPDGSNFTLKIRSTKLEDSAMYFCASKGERGGQDEQFFGPGTRLTVL.

The chain uses TRBV13 and TRBJ2-1, with 7 bases fitting TRBD2. J lost 9 bases, V lost 4 bases, and 6 bases had no gene match. This CDR3 is 13 amino acids long. Looked up from germline, CDR1 is PRHDT and CDR2 is FYEKMQ (reference sequence). The CDR3 region has the DNA TGTGCCAGCAGCTCGGGCCTAGCGGTTGAGCAGTTCTTC. This encodes CASSSGLAVEQFF.

The chain uses TRBV9 and TRBJ1-5; no definite D call. Germline assignment: CDR1 SGDLS and CDR2 YYNGEE. The CDR3 spans 14 residues. The V end was cut by 4 bases, the J end by 2 bases, with 10 bases between. The CDR3 coding sequence is TGTGCCAGCAGCCCATCTCTAGGCAATCAGCCCCAGCATTTT. Protein: CASSPSLGNQPQHF. Variable domain in full (rest from reference TRBV9 and TRBJ1-5): DSGVTQTPKHLITATGQRVTLRCSPRSGDLSVYWYQQSLDQGLQFLIQYYNGEERAKGNILERFSAQQFPDLHSELNLSSLELGDSALYFCASSPSLGNQPQHFGDGTRLSIL.

The chain has TRBV11-2 and TRBJ2-1; 7 bases fit TRBD2. Unmatched junction bases numbered 8, after V lost 8 bases and J lost 4 bases. The germline gives CDR1 SGHAT, CDR2 FQNNGV. The CDR3 loop spans 14 amino acids. The CDR3 DNA follows: TGTGCCAGCGGGTGGGCTAGCGGTTACAATGAGCAGTTCTTC. This translates into CASGWASGYNEQFF. Looking up the rest from reference TRBV11-2 and TRBJ2-1 gives the full variable domain: EAGVAQSPRYKIIEKRQSVAFWCNPISGHATLYWYQQILGQGPKLLIQFQNNGVVDDSQLPKDRFSAERLKGVDSTLKIQPAKLEDSAVYLCASGWASGYNEQFFGPGTRLTVL.

The V gene is TRBV29-1, the J gene TRBJ1-4, with TRBD1 as a possible D gene (5 bases). CDR3 length equals 15 residues. Trimming shortened V by 3 bases and J by 0 bases, and 11 bases separated the two germline ends. CDR1 is SQVTM, CDR2 ANQGSEA, per germline. The CDR3 loop is CSVDGGVATNEKLFF. In nucleotides, the CDR3 is TGCAGCGTTGATGGGGGGGTTGCAACTAATGAAAAACTGTTTTTT.

The CDR3 coding sequence is TGTGCCACCGAGGCTGGATCCAGGGGTGTAGACATTCAGTACTTC. Its protein is CATEAGSRGVDIQYF. The chain carries TRBV2 and TRBJ2-4, with D possibly TRBD1 on 6 matching bases. CDR3 size: 15 residues. CDR1 is SNHLY, CDR2 FYNNEI, per germline. The V end lost 10 bases, the J end lost 8 bases, and 24 bases lay between the germline ends.

CDR3 region: CASSLILSGGSTYNSPLHF. Written as DNA, the CDR3 is TGTGCCAGCAGCTTAATCCTTTCAGGAGGATCCACCTATAATTCACCCCTCCACTTT. J is TRBJ1-6 and V is TRBV7-2, with D uncertain. CDR1 and CDR2 from the germline V gene are SGHTA and FQGNSA. The CDR3 has 19 amino acids. V was pared by 2 bases and J by 2 bases, with 19 bases between.

V is TRBV2 and J is TRBJ1-1, with TRBD1 matching 10 bases. CDR1 is SNHLY and CDR2 is FYNNEI in the germline V gene. The CDR3 has 11 residues. V trimming: 5 bases; J trimming: 14 bases; junction bases outside the gene matches: 5. In DNA form, the CDR3 reads TGTGCCAGCAGTACTGACAGGGGGCGCTTCTTT. Encoded protein: CASSTDRGRFF.

This chain uses TRBV19 with TRBJ1-2; D remains ambiguous. CDR3 size: 16 residues. In germline, CDR1 is LNHDA, CDR2 SQIVND (reference sequence). Trimming stripped 1 base from V and 5 bases from J, with 17 bases between. Here the CDR3 reads CASSIGLGAELYGYTF. CDR3 in DNA: TGTGCCAGTAGTATAGGGCTCGGCGCGGAATTGTATGGCTACACCTTC.

The V and J genes are TRBV4-2 and TRBJ2-1; TRBD2 aligns across 11 bases. This CDR3 spans 16 amino acids. Germline values: CDR1 LGHNA, CDR2 YNFKEQ. With 4 bases clipped from V and 6 bases from J, the junction kept 8 bases outside the gene matches. The CDR3 DNA follows: TGTGCCAGCAGCCTTAATAGCGGGGGGGCTTTCAATGAGCAGTTCTTC. Protein sequence: CASSLNSGGAFNEQFF.

V and J are TRBV19 and TRBJ1-5, with TRBD1 matching 8 bases. Germline loops: CDR1 LNHDA, CDR2 SQIVND (reference sequence). The CDR3 consists of 15 residues. Losses at the gene ends were 1 base for V and 7 bases for J; bases not matched to a gene: 6. CDR3 protein: CASSIGQGRTQPQHF. The CDR3, as DNA: TGTGCCAGTAGTATAGGACAGGGGAGGACACAGCCCCAGCATTTT.

The chain carries TRBV18 and TRBJ2-7; D is ambiguous. Germline CDR1 reads KGHSH; CDR2 reads LQKENI. There are 13 residues in the CDR3. Trimming pared 4 bases from V and 4 bases from J, leaving 11 bases between. Here the CDR3 DNA reads TGTGCCAGCTCACGTGCAGCGAATTACGAGCAGTACTTC. It yields the protein CASSRAANYEQYF.

The genes are TRBV29-1 and TRBJ1-1; the D gene is possibly TRBD1 (6 bases). Germline CDR1 is SQVTM and CDR2 is ANQGSEA. This CDR3 contains 12 residues. Trimming left V 3 bases short and J 6 bases short, with 11 bases between. CDR3 DNA: TGCAGCGTTGACAGGGGCGGCTCTGAAGCTTTCTTT. Translation: CSVDRGGSEAFF.

The chain joins TRBV4-1 to TRBJ2-3; tentatively, D is TRBD1 (6 bases). V shed 1 base and J shed 2 bases, with 13 bases lying between them. The length of the CDR3 is 16 residues. Germline V gene lookup returns CDR1 MGHRA and CDR2 YSYEKL. The CDR3 loop is CASSQVGAGDTDTQYF. DNA for the CDR3: TGCGCCAGCAGCCAAGTGGGGGCCGGGGACACAGATACGCAGTATTTT.